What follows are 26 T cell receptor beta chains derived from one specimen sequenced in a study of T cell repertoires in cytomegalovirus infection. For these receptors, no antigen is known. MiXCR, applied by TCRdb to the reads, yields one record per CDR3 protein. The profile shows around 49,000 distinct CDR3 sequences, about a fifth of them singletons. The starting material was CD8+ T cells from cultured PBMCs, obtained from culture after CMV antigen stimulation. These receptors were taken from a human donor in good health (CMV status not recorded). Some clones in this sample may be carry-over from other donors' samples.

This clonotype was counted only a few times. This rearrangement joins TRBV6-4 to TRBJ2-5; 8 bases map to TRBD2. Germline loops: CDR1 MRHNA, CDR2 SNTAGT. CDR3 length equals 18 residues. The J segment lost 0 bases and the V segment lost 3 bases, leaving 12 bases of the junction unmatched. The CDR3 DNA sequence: TGTGCCAGCAGTGAATACGCCGGGACTAGGCAGTACCAAGAGACCCAGTACTTC. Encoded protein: CASSEYAGTRQYQETQYF.

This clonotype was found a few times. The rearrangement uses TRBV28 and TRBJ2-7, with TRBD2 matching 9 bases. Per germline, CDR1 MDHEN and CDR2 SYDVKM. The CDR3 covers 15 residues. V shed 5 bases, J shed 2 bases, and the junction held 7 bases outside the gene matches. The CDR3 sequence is CASSHTSGSPYEQYF. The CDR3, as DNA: TGTGCCAGCAGTCACACTAGCGGGTCCCCCTACGAGCAGTACTTC.

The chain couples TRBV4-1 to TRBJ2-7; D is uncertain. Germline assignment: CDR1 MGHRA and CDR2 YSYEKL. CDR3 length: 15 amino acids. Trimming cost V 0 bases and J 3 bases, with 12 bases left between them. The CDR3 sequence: CASSQDPAGGYEQYF. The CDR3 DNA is TGCGCCAGCAGCCAAGATCCGGCCGGTGGCTACGAGCAGTACTTC.

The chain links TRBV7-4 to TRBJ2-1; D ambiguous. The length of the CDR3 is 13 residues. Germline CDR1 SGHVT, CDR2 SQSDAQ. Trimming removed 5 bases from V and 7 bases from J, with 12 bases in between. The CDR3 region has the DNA TGTGCCAGCAGCCCAATGTCCGCAAATGAGCAGTTCTTC. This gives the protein CASSPMSANEQFF.

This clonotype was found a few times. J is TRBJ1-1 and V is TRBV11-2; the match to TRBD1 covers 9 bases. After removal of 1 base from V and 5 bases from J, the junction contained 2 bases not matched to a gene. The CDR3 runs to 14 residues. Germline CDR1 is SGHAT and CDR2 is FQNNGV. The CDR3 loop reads CASSLGTGVTEAFF. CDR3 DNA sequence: TGTGCCAGCAGCTTAGGGACAGGGGTGACTGAAGCTTTCTTT.

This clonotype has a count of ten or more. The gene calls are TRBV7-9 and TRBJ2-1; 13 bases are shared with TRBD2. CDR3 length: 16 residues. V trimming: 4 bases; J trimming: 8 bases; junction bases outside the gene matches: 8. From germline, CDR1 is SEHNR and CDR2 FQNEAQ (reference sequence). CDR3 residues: CASSSSTSGGAYEQFF. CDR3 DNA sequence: TGTGCCAGCAGCTCCTCAACTAGCGGGGGGGCCTATGAGCAGTTCTTC.

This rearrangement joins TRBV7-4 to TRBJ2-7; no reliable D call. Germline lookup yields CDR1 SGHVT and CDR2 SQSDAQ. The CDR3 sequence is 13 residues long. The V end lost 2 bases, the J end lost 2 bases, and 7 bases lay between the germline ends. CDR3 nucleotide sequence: TGTGCCAGCAGCTTAACCGGCCCCTACGAGCAGTACTTC. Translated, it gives CASSLTGPYEQYF. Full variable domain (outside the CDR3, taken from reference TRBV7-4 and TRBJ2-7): GAGVSQSPRYKVAKRGRDVALRCDSISGHVTLYWYRQTLGQGSEVLTYSQSDAQRDKSGRPSGRFSAERPERSVSTLKIQRTEQGDSAVYLCASSLTGPYEQYFGPGTRLTVT.

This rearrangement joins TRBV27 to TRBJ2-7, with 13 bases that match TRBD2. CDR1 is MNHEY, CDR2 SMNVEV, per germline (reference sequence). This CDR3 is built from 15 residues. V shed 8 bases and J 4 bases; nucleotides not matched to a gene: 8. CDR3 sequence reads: CASAPGLAGTYEQYF. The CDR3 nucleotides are TGTGCCAGCGCCCCGGGACTAGCGGGAACTTACGAGCAGTACTTC.

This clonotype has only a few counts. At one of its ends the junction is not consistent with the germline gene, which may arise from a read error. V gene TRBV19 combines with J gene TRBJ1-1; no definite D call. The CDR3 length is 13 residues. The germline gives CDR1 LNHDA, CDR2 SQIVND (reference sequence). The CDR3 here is CASSIDRNTEASF. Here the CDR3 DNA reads TGTGCCAGTAGTATAGATCGGAACACTGAAGCTTCCTTT.

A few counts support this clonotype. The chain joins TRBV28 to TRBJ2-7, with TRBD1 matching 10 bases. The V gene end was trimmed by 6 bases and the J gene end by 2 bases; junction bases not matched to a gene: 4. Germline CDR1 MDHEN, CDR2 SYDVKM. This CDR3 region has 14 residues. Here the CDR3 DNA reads TGTGCCAGCAGAGGGGACAGGGGAACCTACGAGCAGTACTTC. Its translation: CASRGDRGTYEQYF.

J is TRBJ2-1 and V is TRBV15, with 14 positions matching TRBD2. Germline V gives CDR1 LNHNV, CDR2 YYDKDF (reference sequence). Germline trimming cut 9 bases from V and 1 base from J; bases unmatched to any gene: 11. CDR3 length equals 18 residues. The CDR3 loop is CATRRTSGRLSSYNEQFF. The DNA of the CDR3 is TGTGCCACACGGAGGACTAGCGGGAGGCTGTCGTCCTACAATGAGCAGTTCTTC.

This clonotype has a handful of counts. CDR3 DNA: TGTGCCAGCAGCTTGGGAGGGACTAACAATGAGCAGTTCTTC. Its translation: CASSLGGTNNEQFF. This chain uses TRBV7-2 with TRBJ2-1, with 7 bases that match TRBD2. Germline V gene data show CDR1 as SGHTA and CDR2 as FQGNSA. Losses at the gene ends were 3 bases for V and 5 bases for J; bases not matched to a gene: 4. The CDR3 is 14 residues long.

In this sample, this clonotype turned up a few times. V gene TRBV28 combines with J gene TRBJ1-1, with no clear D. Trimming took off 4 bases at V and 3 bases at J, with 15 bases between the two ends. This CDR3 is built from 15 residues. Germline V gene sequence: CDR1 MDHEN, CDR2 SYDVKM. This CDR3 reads CASSSSPLRDTEAFF. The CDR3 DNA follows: TGTGCCAGCAGTTCCTCCCCACTTAGGGACACTGAAGCTTTCTTT.

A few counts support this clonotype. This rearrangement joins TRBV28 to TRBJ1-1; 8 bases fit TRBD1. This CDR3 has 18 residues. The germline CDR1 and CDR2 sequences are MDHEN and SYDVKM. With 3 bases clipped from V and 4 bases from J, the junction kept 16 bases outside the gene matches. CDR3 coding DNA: TGTGCCAGCAGTTTGCCTGAGGACAGGGTGGTGGCGAGCACTGAAGCTTTCTTT. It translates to CASSLPEDRVVASTEAFF.

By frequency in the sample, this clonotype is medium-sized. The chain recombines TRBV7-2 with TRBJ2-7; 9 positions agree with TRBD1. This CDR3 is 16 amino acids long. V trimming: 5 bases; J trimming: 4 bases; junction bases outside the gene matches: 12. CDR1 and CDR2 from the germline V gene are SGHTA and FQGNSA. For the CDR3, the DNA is TGTGCCAGCAGCCCCATGGGTTATGGGACAGGGTACGAGCAGTACTTC. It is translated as CASSPMGYGTGYEQYF.

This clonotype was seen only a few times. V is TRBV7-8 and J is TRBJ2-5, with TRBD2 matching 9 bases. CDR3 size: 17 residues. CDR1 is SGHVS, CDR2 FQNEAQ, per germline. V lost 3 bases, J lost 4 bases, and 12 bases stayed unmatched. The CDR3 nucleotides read TGTGCCAGCAGCTTGGGGCGGGGGGGCCTCCCAGGAGAGACCCAGTACTTC. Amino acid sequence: CASSLGRGGLPGETQYF. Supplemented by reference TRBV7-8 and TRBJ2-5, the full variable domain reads GAGVSQSPRYKVAKRGQDVALRCDPISGHVSLFWYQQALGQGPEFLTYFQNEAQLDKSGLPSDRFFAERPEGSVSTLKIQRTQQEDSAVYLCASSLGRGGLPGETQYFGPGTRLLVL.

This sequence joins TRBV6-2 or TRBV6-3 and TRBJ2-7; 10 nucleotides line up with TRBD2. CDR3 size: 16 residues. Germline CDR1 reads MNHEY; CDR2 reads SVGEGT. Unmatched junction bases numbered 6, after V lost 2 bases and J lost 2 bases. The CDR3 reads CASSYPSSGGTYEQYF. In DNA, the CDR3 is TGTGCCAGCAGTTACCCCTCTAGCGGGGGTACCTACGAGCAGTACTTC.

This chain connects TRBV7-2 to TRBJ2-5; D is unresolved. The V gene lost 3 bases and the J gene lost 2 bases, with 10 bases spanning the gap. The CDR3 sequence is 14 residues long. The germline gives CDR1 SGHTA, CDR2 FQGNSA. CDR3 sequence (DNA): TGTGCCAGCAGCTTTGGCGACTCGCAAGAGACCCAGTACTTC. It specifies CASSFGDSQETQYF.

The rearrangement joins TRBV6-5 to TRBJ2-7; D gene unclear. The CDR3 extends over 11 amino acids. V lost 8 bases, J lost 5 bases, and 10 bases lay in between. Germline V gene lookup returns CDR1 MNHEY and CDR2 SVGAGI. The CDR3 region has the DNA TGTGCCAGCCGGTCGGCGAACGAGCAGTACTTC. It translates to CASRSANEQYF.

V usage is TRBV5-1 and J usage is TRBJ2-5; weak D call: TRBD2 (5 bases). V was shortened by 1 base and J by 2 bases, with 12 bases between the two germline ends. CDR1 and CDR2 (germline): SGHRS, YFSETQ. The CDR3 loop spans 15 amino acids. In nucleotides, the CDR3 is TGCGCCAGCAGCTTGTCCCTAGCATGGCAAGAGACCCAGTACTTC. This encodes CASSLSLAWQETQYF.

Here the CDR3 DNA reads TGTGCCAGCAGCGCCGAGATCGGGCAGCTAAACTATGGCTACACCTTC. This sequence encodes CASSAEIGQLNYGYTF. J is TRBJ1-2 and V is TRBV7-2; D not certain. Germline V gene sequence: CDR1 SGHTA, CDR2 FQGNSA. Trimming took off 5 bases at V and 2 bases at J, with 18 bases between the two ends. CDR3 length: 16 residues.

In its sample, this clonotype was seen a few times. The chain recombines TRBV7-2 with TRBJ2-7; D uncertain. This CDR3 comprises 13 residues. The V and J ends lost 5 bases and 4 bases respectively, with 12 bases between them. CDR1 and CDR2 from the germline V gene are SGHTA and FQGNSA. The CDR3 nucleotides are TGTGCCAGCAGCCCCAGGCCGGAATACGAGCAGTACTTC. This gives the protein CASSPRPEYEQYF.

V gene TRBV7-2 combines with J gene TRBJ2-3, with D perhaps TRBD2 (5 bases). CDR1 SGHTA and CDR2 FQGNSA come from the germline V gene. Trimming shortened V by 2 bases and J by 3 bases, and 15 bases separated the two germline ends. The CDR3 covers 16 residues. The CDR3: CASSLTILAGTDTQYF. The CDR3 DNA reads TGTGCCAGCAGCTTAACAATTCTAGCCGGAACAGATACGCAGTATTTT.

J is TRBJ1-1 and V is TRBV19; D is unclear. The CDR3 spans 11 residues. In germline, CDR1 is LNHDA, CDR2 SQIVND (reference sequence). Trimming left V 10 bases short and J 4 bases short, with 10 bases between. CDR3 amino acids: CATKSGTEAFF. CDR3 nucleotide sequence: TGTGCCACCAAAAGCGGCACTGAAGCTTTCTTT. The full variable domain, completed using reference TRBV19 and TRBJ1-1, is DGGITQSPKYLFRKEGQNVTLSCEQNLNHDAMYWYRQDPGQGLRLIYYSQIVNDFQKGDIAEGYSVSREKKESFPLTVTSAQKNPTAFYLCATKSGTEAFFGQGTRLTVV.

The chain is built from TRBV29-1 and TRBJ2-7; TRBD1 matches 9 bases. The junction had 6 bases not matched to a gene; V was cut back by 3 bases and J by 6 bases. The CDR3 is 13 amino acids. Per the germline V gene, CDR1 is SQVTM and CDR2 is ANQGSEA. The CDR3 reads CSVEEDRGGEQYF. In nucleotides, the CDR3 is TGCAGCGTTGAGGAGGACAGGGGTGGCGAGCAGTACTTC.

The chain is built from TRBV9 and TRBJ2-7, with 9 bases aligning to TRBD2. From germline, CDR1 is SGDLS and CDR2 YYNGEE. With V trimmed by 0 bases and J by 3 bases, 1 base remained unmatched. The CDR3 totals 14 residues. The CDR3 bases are TGTGCCAGCAGCGTAGTTAGCGGGAGCTACGAGCAGTACTTC. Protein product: CASSVVSGSYEQYF.